This TCR beta chain appears in the sequencing data of a study of T cell responses to AZD1222 COVID-19 vaccine. General study points: Donors were largely white British and mainly female; clonal diversity was possibly underestimated.

The table came from immunoSEQ multiplex PCR; TCRdb's copy has only in-frame clones and leaves some out. This sample yields roughly 80,000 clones, of which just over 90% are seen a single time; 2.5% to 4% belongs to the top ten. Germline V gene lookup returns CDR1 KGHDR and CDR2 SFDVKD. CDR3 length equals 17 residues. V was clipped by 1 base and J by 5 bases; unmatched bases: 9. Of note for this clone: The target antigen is unknown.

The sequence was collected from an adult who received the AZD1222 COVID-19 vaccine. Sequencing was performed on peripheral blood, taken 28 days after the second AZD1222 dose. The chain is built from TRBV24-1 and TRBJ2-1, with 8 bases matching TRBD1. In DNA, the CDR3 is TGTGCCACCAGTGATTTTTGGCCGGGACAGGTTAACAATGAGCAGTTCTTC. The encoded protein is CATSDFWPGQVNNEQFF.